The T cell receptor (beta chain) under discussion was sequenced for a study of shared clonotypes between healthy human individuals. Produced via immunoSEQ multiplex PCR; TCRdb's table is partial and in-frame only. The table has roughly 1,800,000 clones, approximately 94% seen once. The CDR3 covers 15 residues. Unmatched junction bases numbered 4, after V lost 3 bases and J lost 6 bases. The germline CDR1 and CDR2 sequences are MNHNS and SASEGT. In the naive CD8 group, cells lacked CD45RO and were positively selected for CCR7, so terminally differentiated effector memory CD45RA+ cells were left out. This receptor was identified in a young man in good health. Sequencing used naive CD8+ T cells sorted from blood. This chain uses TRBV6-1 with TRBJ1-4; TRBD1 matches at 10 bases. The CDR3 DNA is TGTGCCAGCAGTGATGACAGGGGGCTGGATGAAAAACTGTTTTTT. Amino acids: CASSDDRGLDEKLFF.